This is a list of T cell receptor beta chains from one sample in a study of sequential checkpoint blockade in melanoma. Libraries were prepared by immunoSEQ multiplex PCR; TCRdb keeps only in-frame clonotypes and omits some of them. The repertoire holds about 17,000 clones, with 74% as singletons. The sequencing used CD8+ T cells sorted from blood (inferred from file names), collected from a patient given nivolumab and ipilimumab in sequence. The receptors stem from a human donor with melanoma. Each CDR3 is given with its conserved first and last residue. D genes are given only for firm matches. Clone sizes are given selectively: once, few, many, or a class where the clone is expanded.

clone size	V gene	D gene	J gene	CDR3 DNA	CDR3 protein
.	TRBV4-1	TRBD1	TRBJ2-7	TGTGCCAGCAGCTTGCCGGGACAGGGGGGTGAGCAGTACTTC	CASSLPGQGGEQYF
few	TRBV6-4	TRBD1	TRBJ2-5	TGTGCCAGCAGTGAAAGAACAGGGGGCATCGAGACCCAGTACTTC	CASSERTGGIETQYF
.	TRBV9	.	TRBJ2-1	TGTGCCAGCAGCGTAGAGGCTAGCCCCTACAATGAGCAGTTCTTC	CASSVEASPYNEQFF
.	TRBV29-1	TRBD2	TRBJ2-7	TGCAGCGTTGAAGATTGGGAGGGGAATGCCTACGAGCAGTACTTC	CSVEDWEGNAYEQYF
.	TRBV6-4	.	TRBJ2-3	TGTGCCAGCAGTGACTCGGGCAGCGATACGCAGTATTTT	CASSDSGSDTQYF
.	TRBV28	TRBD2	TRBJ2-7	TGTGCCAGCACTCGTGGAGGGAGGGGCGAGCAGTACTTC	CASTRGGRGEQYF
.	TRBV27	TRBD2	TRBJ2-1	TGTGCCAGCAGTTTCCAAGCGGGACTAGCGGGAGTCAATGAGCAGTTCTTC	CASSFQAGLAGVNEQFF
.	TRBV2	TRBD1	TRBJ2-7	TGTGCCAGCAGTACGGACAGGGAAGAGCGGGAGCAGTACTTC	CASSTDREEREQYF
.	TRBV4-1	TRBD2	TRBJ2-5	TGCGCCAGCAGCCAGGCTAGCGGGGGAGAACAAGAGACCCAGTACTTC	CASSQASGGEQETQYF
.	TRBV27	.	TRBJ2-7	TGTGCCAGCAGTTCGACAGTGGTGAGCGCCTACGAGCAGTACTTC	CASSSTVVSAYEQYF
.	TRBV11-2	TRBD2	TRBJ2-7	TGTGCCAGCAGCTTAAGCGGGAGAAGATACGAGCAGTACTTC	CASSLSGRRYEQYF
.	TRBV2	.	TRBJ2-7	TGTGCCAGGCGGGTGGCTGTGCAGTCATACGAGCAGTACTTC	CARRVAVQSYEQYF
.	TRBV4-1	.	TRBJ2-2	TGCGCCAGCAGCCCCGAGGGCGCCGGGGAGCTGTTTTTT	CASSPEGAGELFF
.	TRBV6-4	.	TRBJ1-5	TGTGCCAGCAGTCTTTTAGACAATCAGCCCCAGCATTTT	CASSLLDNQPQHF
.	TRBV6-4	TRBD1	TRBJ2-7	TGTGCCAGCACCGGGACAGGCCGCACCTACGAGCAGTACTTC	CASTGTGRTYEQYF
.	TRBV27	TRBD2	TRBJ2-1	TGTGCCAGCAGTTTGGCGGGACTAGCCCCATCGGAGCAGTTCTTC	CASSLAGLAPSEQFF
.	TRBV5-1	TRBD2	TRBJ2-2	TGCGCCAGCAGCGCCTCATGGTTTACTAGCGAGTCCGGGGAGCTGTTTTTT	CASSASWFTSESGELFF
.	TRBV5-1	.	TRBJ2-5	TGCGCCAGCAGCCCAGGGGGGGAGACCCAGTACTTC	CASSPGGETQYF